Reported below is one T cell receptor (beta chain). This specimen comes from a study of blood T cell repertoires in COVID-19. Study in general: Collection of acute and convalescent COVID-19 samples took place in the United States, Italy and Spain.

Methods used by the authors: It was from reference gene primer amplification that nucleated cell counts were estimated. Sequencing was performed with immunoSEQ multiplex PCR; in TCRdb, only in-frame clones are kept and a portion is missing. The V and J calls and clone size come from that table; D and trimming were worked out from the DNA. The sample lists approximately 52,000 clones, 86% occurring once. The J segment lost 0 bases and the V segment lost 6 bases, leaving 8 bases of the junction unmatched. The CDR3 is made up of 16 amino acids. Germline V gives CDR1 SGHDN, CDR2 FVKESK. The rearrangement uses TRBV14 and TRBJ2-3, with 8 bases identical to TRBD2. This receptor was taken from a man aged 55 to 70 with acute or convalescent COVID-19. Sequencing was done on a sample of peripheral blood. CDR3 region: CASREGSGISTDTQYF. The CDR3 nucleotides are TGTGCCAGCAGAGAAGGTAGCGGGATAAGCACAGATACGCAGTATTTT. Complete variable domain (other parts from reference TRBV14 and TRBJ2-3): EAGVTQFPSHSVIEKGQTVTLRCDPISGHDNLYWYRRVMGKEIKFLLHFVKESKQDESGMPNNRFLAERTGGTYSTLKVQPAELEDSGVYFCASREGSGISTDTQYFGPGTRLTVL.